This passage covers 27 T cell receptor beta chains from one sample sequenced in a study of blood T cell repertoires in COVID-19. Clones were read by immunoSEQ multiplex PCR, and TCRdb kept only the in-frame ones, dropping some. This table holds under 200,000 clones, 80% to 90% found once. The sequenced sample was peripheral blood. Source of these receptors: a man aged 55 to 70 with acute or convalescent COVID-19.

V and J are TRBV6-5 and TRBJ1-5; D is perhaps TRBD1 (5 bases). This CDR3 contains 14 residues. Germline lookup yields CDR1 MNHEY and CDR2 SVGAGI. The V gene lost 8 bases and the J gene lost 2 bases, with 13 bases spanning the gap. The DNA of the CDR3 is TGTGCCAGCTCGATAAGGGGTGGCAATCAGCCCCAGCATTTT. It yields the protein CASSIRGGNQPQHF.

V is TRBV11-2 and J is TRBJ1-4; 7 bases match TRBD1. The germline V gene encodes CDR1 SGHAT and CDR2 FQNNGV. There are 14 residues in the CDR3. The V segment lost 4 bases and the J segment 3 bases; nucleotides outside the gene matches: 2. The chain's CDR3 is CASSSGTANEKLFF. In DNA, the CDR3 is TGTGCCAGCAGCTCTGGGACAGCTAATGAAAAACTGTTTTTT. Complete variable domain (other parts from reference TRBV11-2 and TRBJ1-4): EAGVAQSPRYKIIEKRQSVAFWCNPISGHATLYWYQQILGQGPKLLIQFQNNGVVDDSQLPKDRFSAERLKGVDSTLKIQPAKLEDSAVYLCASSSGTANEKLFFGSGTQLSVL.

This clone was counted a single time. The chain recombines TRBV7-9 with TRBJ2-3, with D possibly matching TRBD1 (5 bases). The CDR3 extends over 16 amino acids. Between the trimmed V and J ends, which lost 7 bases and 2 bases, there was a span of 19 bases. Germline V CDR1 and CDR2: SEHNR, FQNEAQ (reference sequence). The CDR3 DNA sequence: TGTGCCAGCACCCTCTTAGCCTGGGGCTCCACAGATACGCAGTATTTT. Translating gives CASTLLAWGSTDTQYF. Full variable domain (rest looked up from reference TRBV7-9 and TRBJ2-3): DTGVSQNPRHKITKRGQNVTFRCDPISEHNRLYWYRQTLGQGPEFLTYFQNEAQLEKSRLLSDRFSAERPKGSFSTLEIQRTEQGDSAMYLCASTLLAWGSTDTQYFGPGTRLTVL.

The chain uses TRBV28 and TRBJ1-4, with D possibly TRBD1 on 6 matching bases. Germline CDR1 reads MDHEN; CDR2 reads SYDVKM. The CDR3 is 14 amino acids. The germline V and J ends were trimmed by 7 bases and 9 bases, with 18 bases remaining between them. CDR3 amino acids: CASTRVGGLQKLFF. CDR3 in DNA: TGTGCCAGCACTCGTGTGGGGGGGCTCCAAAAACTGTTTTTT.

V usage is TRBV28 and J usage is TRBJ2-5; D not resolved. The germline V and J ends were trimmed by 5 bases and 1 base, with 20 bases remaining between them. The CDR3 extends over 17 amino acids. The germline CDR1 and CDR2 sequences are MDHEN and SYDVKM. CDR3 nucleotide sequence: TGTGCCAGCAGTCCCCTAGTACCGGCTGGATTCCAAGAGACCCAGTACTTC. Translated, it gives CASSPLVPAGFQETQYF.

The chain carries TRBV4-1 and TRBJ2-3, with TRBD1 as a possible D gene (5 bases). The V end lost 2 bases, the J end lost 8 bases, and 11 bases lay between the germline ends. CDR1 and CDR2 (germline): MGHRA, YSYEKL. There are 13 residues in the CDR3. The CDR3 DNA is TGCGCCAGCAGCCAATCCAGGGAACTTACGCAGTATTTT. It is translated as CASSQSRELTQYF.

The chain is built from TRBV27 and TRBJ2-7; TRBD1 might be the D (5 bases). Germline CDR1 reads MNHEY; CDR2 reads SMNVEV (reference sequence). The CDR3 consists of 14 residues. V was trimmed by 4 bases and J by 3 bases, leaving 13 bases between them. CDR3 bases: TGTGCCAGCAGTTCCGGCGCAGGGTACTACGAGCAGTACTTC. This sequence encodes CASSSGAGYYEQYF.

The CDR3 sequence is CASSQVAGSYNEQFF. Here the CDR3 DNA reads TGTGCCAGCAGCCAAGTGGCGGGATCTTATAATGAGCAGTTCTTC. V and J are TRBV3-1 (or the pseudogene TRBV3-2) and TRBJ2-1; a weak D match, TRBD2 (6 bases). Trimming took off 1 base at V and 7 bases at J, with 14 bases between the two ends. The CDR3 extends over 15 amino acids. Germline loops: CDR1 LGHDT, CDR2 YNNKEL (reference sequence).

This clone was seen just once. Other DNA sequences within the sample encode an identical CDR3. The chain has TRBV24-1 and TRBJ2-1; 12 bases agree with TRBD2. V dropped 3 bases and J dropped 7; count of bases not matched to a gene: 3. The germline V gene encodes CDR1 KGHDR and CDR2 SFDVKD. The CDR3 consists of 15 residues. DNA for the CDR3: TGTGCCACCAGTGATCCCGGGACTAGCGGGAATGAGCAGTTCTTC. Amino acid sequence: CATSDPGTSGNEQFF.

The chain has TRBV30 and TRBJ1-1; D may be TRBD1 (6 bases). Trimming cost V 2 bases and J 3 bases, with 19 bases left between them. The CDR3 spans 16 residues. From germline, CDR1 is GTSNPN and CDR2 SVGIG (reference sequence). CDR3 DNA sequence: TGTGCCTGGAGTAGGGTTGATCAGGGGAAAGACACTGAAGCTTTCTTT. This sequence encodes CAWSRVDQGKDTEAFF.

There are a few counts of this clone. The J gene is TRBJ2-5, the V gene TRBV5-4, with 9 bases that match TRBD1. CDR1 is SGHNT, CDR2 YYREEE, per germline (reference sequence). CDR3 length: 16 residues. The J segment lost 1 base and the V segment lost 0 bases, leaving 4 bases of the junction unmatched. CDR3 sequence: CASSLGGTGTQETQYF. DNA of the CDR3: TGTGCCAGCAGCTTGGGAGGGACAGGGACCCAAGAGACCCAGTACTTC.

The V gene is TRBV4-1, the J gene TRBJ2-7; 7 bases map to TRBD2. Germline CDR1 reads MGHRA; CDR2 reads YSYEKL. The length of the CDR3 is 15 residues. The trim removed 1 base at V and 4 bases at J, leaving 7 bases unmatched. The DNA of the CDR3 is TGCGCCAGCAGCCAAGCCACGGGACTACAATACGAGCAGTACTTC. Residues: CASSQATGLQYEQYF.

V usage is TRBV5-1 and J usage is TRBJ1-6; the D gene is possibly TRBD1 (6 bases). V lost 2 bases, J lost 5 bases, and 11 bases lay in between. The CDR3 totals 15 residues. Germline V gene lookup returns CDR1 SGHRS and CDR2 YFSETQ. The DNA of the CDR3 is TGCGCCAGCAGCTTTGTGTCAGGGGATAATTCACCCCTCCACTTT. Translating it yields CASSFVSGDNSPLHF.

The chain links TRBV30 to TRBJ1-6, with TRBD1 matching 8 bases. V lost 3 bases and J lost 8; bases outside the gene matches: 9. The CDR3 sequence is 15 residues long. Germline CDR1 GTSNPN, CDR2 SVGIG (reference sequence). The CDR3 DNA reads as TGTGCCTGGAGCCGAAAACAGGGGGACTATTCACCCCTCCACTTT. This translates into CAWSRKQGDYSPLHF. Drawing the rest from reference TRBV30 and TRBJ1-6, the complete variable domain is SQTIHQWPATLVQPVGSPLSLECTVEGTSNPNLYWYRQAAGRGLQLLFYSVGIGQISSEVPQNLSASRPQDRQFILSSKKLLLSDSGFYLCAWSRKQGDYSPLHFGNGTRLTVT.

This chain links TRBV28 with TRBJ2-7; tentative D call: TRBD2 (5 bases). Germline V gene data show CDR1 as MDHEN and CDR2 as SYDVKM. The V end lost 3 bases, the J end lost 11 bases, and 11 bases lay between the germline ends. The CDR3 loop spans 11 amino acids. CDR3 loop: CASSFGVGKYF. For the CDR3, the DNA is TGTGCCAGCAGTTTCGGGGTAGGGAAGTACTTC.

This clone was recorded a few times. The chain carries TRBV10-3 and TRBJ2-7, with D perhaps matching TRBD2 (5 bases). The CDR3 runs to 12 residues. Trimming cost V 10 bases and J 4 bases, with 14 bases left between them. The germline gives CDR1 ENHRY, CDR2 SYGVKD. CDR3 sequence reads: CATRASSYEQYF. In DNA form, the CDR3 reads TGTGCCACCCGGGCTAGCTCGTACGAGCAGTACTTC.

The chain carries TRBV6-6 and TRBJ2-7; D might be TRBD2 (5 bases). The CDR3 covers 14 residues. Trimming removed 2 bases at V and 4 bases at J, with 12 bases between. From germline, CDR1 is MNHNY and CDR2 SVGAGI (reference sequence). CDR3 DNA sequence: TGTGCCAGCAGTTACATCAGATCGGGGTACGAGCAGTACTTC. Protein product: CASSYIRSGYEQYF.

The V gene is TRBV30, the J gene TRBJ1-3; D not certain. V was clipped by 0 bases and J by 1 base, with 4 bases between them. The CDR3 sequence is 13 residues long. CDR1 is GTSNPN, CDR2 SVGIG, per germline (reference sequence). The CDR3 nucleotides are TGTGCCTGGAGTGTTTCATCTGGAAACACCATATATTTT. It yields the protein CAWSVSSGNTIYF.

The V gene is TRBV9, the J gene TRBJ1-1; D is ambiguous. The germline CDR1 and CDR2 sequences are SGDLS and YYNGEE. This CDR3 spans 14 amino acids. The V end was cut by 4 bases, the J end by 2 bases, with 12 bases between. CDR3 nucleotides: TGTGCCAGCAGCCCCAGCGGGAGAAACACTGAAGCTTTCTTT. Amino acids: CASSPSGRNTEAFF.

J is TRBJ1-2 and V is TRBV6-1; TRBD1 aligns across 7 bases. CDR3 size: 14 residues. The germline V gene has CDR1 MNHNS and CDR2 SASEGT. J lost 5 bases, V lost 1 base, and 4 bases had no gene match. The CDR3 reads CASSEGQGWYGYTF. The CDR3 DNA reads as TGTGCCAGCAGTGAAGGACAGGGTTGGTATGGCTACACCTTC.

The rearrangement uses TRBV7-2 and TRBJ2-1, with D possibly TRBD2 on 5 matching bases. Between the trimmed V and J ends, which lost 11 bases and 6 bases, there was a span of 5 bases. CDR1 SGHTA and CDR2 FQGNSA come from the germline V gene. The CDR3 is 9 amino acids. The CDR3 here is CAEGNEQFF. The CDR3 DNA reads TGTGCCGAGGGCAATGAGCAGTTCTTC.

The chain recombines TRBV2 with TRBJ2-7, with 10 bases aligning to TRBD2. J lost 6 bases, V lost 4 bases, and 9 bases had no gene match. Germline V lookup: CDR1 SNHLY, CDR2 FYNNEI. This CDR3 is built from 15 residues. The CDR3 DNA reads as TGTGCCAGCAGTGCTCACTTAGGGACTAGCGCCGAGCAGTACTTC. Its translation: CASSAHLGTSAEQYF.

Details on this clone: Its ends do not fully match the called genes, so a read error is possible. This sequence joins TRBV7-7 and TRBJ2-2; 7 nucleotides match TRBD2. The CDR3 sequence is 15 residues long. Germline CDR1 SSHAT, CDR2 FNYEAQ (reference sequence). CDR3 loop: CASSLVGGTTGELFF. CDR3 nucleotides: TGTGCTAGCAGCTTAGTCGGGGGGACCACCGGGGAGCTGTTTTTT.

J is TRBJ2-4 and V is TRBV5-1, with 11 bases lining up with TRBD2. Germline CDR1 reads SGHRS; CDR2 reads YFSETQ. This CDR3 comprises 16 residues. The V gene end was trimmed by 1 base and the J gene end by 7 bases; junction bases not matched to a gene: 7. The CDR3 loop reads CASSLRLAGGGNIQYF. CDR3 sequence (DNA): TGCGCCAGCAGCTTGCGTCTAGCGGGAGGAGGGAACATTCAGTACTTC.

This clone occurred once. The chain couples TRBV3-1 (or the pseudogene TRBV3-2) to TRBJ1-2, with 11 bases fitting TRBD1. This CDR3 has 16 residues. Trimming removed 2 bases from V and 6 bases from J; junction bases left unmatched: 8. CDR1 and CDR2 (germline): LGHDT, YNNKEL (reference sequence). This CDR3 reads CASSQPSGQGGDGYTF. The CDR3 nucleotides are TGTGCCAGCAGCCAACCTTCGGGACAGGGGGGCGATGGCTACACCTTC.

This CDR3 is CASRVAGESYEQYF. The CDR3 nucleotides are TGTGCCAGTAGAGTAGCGGGAGAGTCCTACGAGCAGTACTTC. The chain has TRBV19 and TRBJ2-7; 9 positions agree with TRBD2. The CDR3 extends over 14 amino acids. Germline trimming cut 6 bases from V and 1 base from J; bases unmatched to any gene: 4. Germline V lookup: CDR1 LNHDA, CDR2 SQIVND (reference sequence).

The chain recombines TRBV7-3 with TRBJ1-1; D is unresolved. This CDR3 has 12 residues. Trimming stripped 2 bases from V and 5 bases from J, with 6 bases between. CDR1 SGHTA and CDR2 FQGTGA come from the germline V gene. Here the CDR3 reads CASSLRETEAFF. CDR3 nucleotide sequence: TGTGCCAGCAGCTTACGGGAGACTGAAGCTTTCTTT.